One TCR beta chain is described in this entry. The data derive from a study of blood T cell repertoires in COVID-19. Study overall: From the United States, Italy and Spain came samples of acute and convalescent COVID-19.

Participant age was roughly 18 to 100 years, and participants resided in roughly 25 US areas. Each participant's cohort was designated according to participant-reported clinical history. The recovered donors of Cohort 3 showed two negative PCRs, clearance, or symptom resolution. Assay used: immunoSEQ multiplex PCR; TCRdb lists only in-frame clones, some missing. The sample records over 150,000 clones, around 73% being singletons. The germline gives CDR1 SGHRS, CDR2 YFSETQ. This CDR3 has 15 residues. V lost 0 bases and J lost 5; bases outside the gene matches: 2. The rearrangement links TRBV5-1 to TRBJ2-1; the match to TRBD2 covers 10 bases. The source is a woman aged 45-59 years who had recovered from COVID-19. The sample comprised PBMCs or T cells enriched from blood (not recorded which). CDR3 coding DNA: TGCGCCAGCAGCTTGGTCCTAGCGGGGGACAATGAGCAGTTCTTC. Its protein product is CASSLVLAGDNEQFF.